A single sample is the source of the 18 T cell receptor beta chains below, sequenced in a study. TCRdb ran MiXCR on the RT-PCR reads and lists one entry per CDR3 protein. The table lists hundreds of thousands of distinct CDR3 sequences, approximately 15% of them singletons. The source material was memory CD4+ T cells from blood. Every receptor here comes from a female donor in good health, serving as a healthy control.

In its sample, this clonotype was seen many times. V is TRBV12-3 or TRBV12-4 and J is TRBJ2-4; D remains ambiguous. The CDR3 runs to 11 residues. V lost 3 bases and J lost 9, with 6 bases in between. The CDR3 nucleotides read TGTGCCAGCAGTTTGGGCGGCATTCAGTACTTC. Protein: CASSLGGIQYF.

This clonotype was seen a few times. This chain connects TRBV7-2 to TRBJ2-2, with a possible D match to TRBD2 (5 bases). V was trimmed by 3 bases and J by 4 bases, leaving 6 bases between them. This CDR3 contains 13 residues. Germline CDR1 is SGHTA and CDR2 is FQGNSA. The CDR3 bases are TGTGCCAGCAGCTTTAGCGTCACCGGGGAGCTGTTTTTT. Translating it yields CASSFSVTGELFF.

The chain combines TRBV20-1 with TRBJ1-5, with 7 bases that match TRBD1. The CDR3 sequence is 15 residues long. The ends lost 3 bases at V and 7 bases at J; junction bases unmatched: 12. Looked up from germline, CDR1 is DFQATT and CDR2 is SNEGSKA (reference sequence). CDR3 in DNA: TGCAGTGCTAGCGACCCGACAGGGAGGAGGCAGCCCCAGCATTTT. Its protein product is CSASDPTGRRQPQHF.

The chain has TRBV28 and TRBJ1-1; 7 bases are a match to TRBD1. CDR1 is MDHEN, CDR2 SYDVKM, per germline. V trimming: 6 bases; J trimming: 7 bases; junction bases outside the gene matches: 8. This CDR3 is built from 13 residues. Here the CDR3 DNA reads TGTGCCAGCAGAACGACAGGGTGGAGTGAAGCTTTCTTT. Translated: CASRTTGWSEAFF.

The chain couples TRBV6-1 to TRBJ2-5; D unclear. Trimming cost V 6 bases and J 2 bases, with 16 bases left between them. The CDR3 is 15 residues long. Germline lookup yields CDR1 MNHNS and CDR2 SASEGT. CDR3 in amino acids: CASSPTFGQQETQYF. DNA of the CDR3: TGTGCCAGCAGCCCAACATTTGGTCAACAAGAGACCCAGTACTTC.

The chain is built from TRBV5-1 and TRBJ2-7; 9 positions match TRBD2. Per the germline V gene, CDR1 is SGHRS and CDR2 is YFSETQ. V shed 0 bases, J shed 2 bases, and the junction held 3 bases outside the gene matches. The CDR3 is made up of 15 amino acids. In nucleotides, the CDR3 is TGCGCCAGCAGCTTGGGACTAGCGGAAGCCTACGAGCAGTACGTC. The encoded protein is CASSLGLAEAYEQYV.

This clonotype has more than one count but fewer than ten. The rearrangement links TRBV5-1 to TRBJ1-2, with D perhaps TRBD1 (6 bases). The germline CDR1 and CDR2 sequences are SGHRS and YFSETQ. The CDR3 spans 14 residues. Trimming left V 5 bases short and J 4 bases short, with 15 bases between. The CDR3 sequence is CASRQGGGSYGYTF. CDR3 coding DNA: TGCGCCAGCAGACAGGGTGGCGGGAGCTATGGCTACACCTTC.

This clonotype has just a few counts. The rearrangement joins TRBV6-1 to TRBJ1-5; D gene ambiguous. The length of the CDR3 is 15 residues. The germline CDR1 and CDR2 sequences are MNHNS and SASEGT. With 0 bases removed from V and 3 bases from J, the gap between germline ends came to 9 bases. As DNA, the CDR3 is TGTGCCAGCAGTGAAGCCCAGGAGAACAATCAGCCCCAGCATTTT. It codes for CASSEAQENNQPQHF.

This clonotype came up many times. The chain has TRBV20-1 and TRBJ2-7; D not resolved. Per germline, CDR1 DFQATT and CDR2 SNEGSKA (reference sequence). Trimming took off 4 bases at V and 2 bases at J, with 15 bases between the two ends. This CDR3 has 14 amino acids. CDR3 region: CSATLTWPPYEQYF. CDR3 DNA: TGCAGTGCTACTTTAACTTGGCCCCCCTACGAGCAGTACTTC.

This sequence joins TRBV7-9 and TRBJ1-5, with 12 bases matching TRBD1. The CDR3 covers 17 residues. V lost 3 bases to trimming and J lost 2 bases; unmatched junction nucleotides: 5. Germline V gene sequence: CDR1 SEHNR, CDR2 FQNEAQ (reference sequence). CDR3 sequence: CASSFGTGGTGNQPQHF. In DNA, the CDR3 is TGTGCCAGCAGCTTTGGGACAGGGGGCACCGGCAATCAGCCCCAGCATTTT.

This clonotype was seen more than once but under ten times. The gene calls are TRBV5-1 and TRBJ2-7, with D maybe TRBD2 (5 bases). Trimming removed 0 bases from V and 1 base from J, with 14 bases in between. The CDR3 length is 16 residues. Germline V gene lookup returns CDR1 SGHRS and CDR2 YFSETQ. Here the CDR3 reads CASSLGGGPRSYEQYF. As DNA, the CDR3 is TGCGCCAGCAGCTTGGGTGGAGGCCCCCGTTCCTACGAGCAGTACTTC.

In its sample, this clonotype was seen a few times. This chain joins TRBV10-3 and TRBJ1-1; a weak D match, TRBD1 (5 bases). The CDR3 totals 15 residues. Germline V gives CDR1 ENHRY, CDR2 SYGVKD. Trimming took 4 bases from V and 1 from J, leaving 13 bases between them. This CDR3 is CAISGLGGGNTEAFF. The DNA for the CDR3 is TGTGCCATCAGTGGACTGGGCGGGGGGAACACTGAAGCTTTCTTT.

With respect to this clonotype: This sequence may be a read error, since a much larger clone differs from it by one base. The V gene is TRBV12-3 or TRBV12-4, the J gene TRBJ1-2, with D hard to call. The V and J ends lost 7 bases and 3 bases respectively, with 15 bases between them. The CDR3 has 14 amino acids. CDR3 DNA sequence: TGTGCCAGCATTTCCGGCAGGACCTACTATGGCTACACCTTC. Its translation: CASISGRTYYGYTF.

This clonotype was detected many times. The chain is built from TRBV7-2 and TRBJ2-1; weak D call: TRBD2 (6 bases). V was cut by 3 bases and J by 7 bases, with 13 bases left in between. The CDR3 extends over 14 amino acids. From germline, CDR1 is SGHTA and CDR2 FQGNSA. In DNA, the CDR3 is TGTGCCAGCAGCTTTAATGGGGGACTGAATGAGCAGTTCTTC. Residues: CASSFNGGLNEQFF.

Only a few counts were recorded for this clonotype. CDR3 coding DNA: TGTGCCAGCAGCTACGAGACCCAGTACTTC. Residues: CASSYETQYF. This sequence joins TRBV7-6 and TRBJ2-5; D gene uncertain. V was clipped by 4 bases and J by 5 bases, with 2 bases between them. CDR1 is SGHVS and CDR2 is FNYEAQ in the germline V gene. This CDR3 spans 10 amino acids.

This clonotype occurred many times. This chain connects TRBV10-3 to TRBJ2-7, with 7 bases aligning to TRBD2. After removal of 3 bases from V and 1 base from J, the junction contained 3 bases not matched to a gene. Germline CDR1 ENHRY, CDR2 SYGVKD. This CDR3 comprises 14 residues. The CDR3 DNA is TGTGCCATCAGTGATTCGCGGGGGTCCTACGAGCAGTACTTC. Residues: CAISDSRGSYEQYF.

The chain recombines TRBV6-2 or TRBV6-3 with TRBJ1-1, with D hard to call. CDR3 size: 15 residues. CDR1 is MNHEY and CDR2 is SVGEGT in the germline V gene. Trimming removed 4 bases from V and 4 bases from J, with 16 bases in between. This CDR3 reads CASSSLSRLGTEAFF. For the CDR3, the DNA is TGTGCCAGCAGTTCCCTCAGTCGGTTGGGCACTGAAGCTTTCTTT.

The V and J genes are TRBV10-3 and TRBJ2-1, with a weak D call TRBD1 (6 bases). Trimming left V 8 bases short and J 8 bases short, with 10 bases between. This CDR3 has 11 amino acids. Germline loops: CDR1 ENHRY, CDR2 SYGVKD. For the CDR3, the DNA is TGTGCCATCGGAAGACAGGATGAGCAGTTCTTC. Its translation: CAIGRQDEQFF.